The 6 T cell receptor beta chains in this list originate from one sample, sequenced in a study of CD4 T cells in relation to SARS-CoV-2 and coronaviruses. Profiled with immunoSEQ multiplex PCR; TCRdb holds only in-frame clones, not every one. The data hold roughly 38,000 clones, with over 75% observed a single time. Their recognized antigens are unknown. Sequenced input: naive CD4+ T cells from PBMCs, cultured in vitro. This sample's subset: naive CD4+ T cells isolated by negative enrichment. These receptors all stem from an adult with COVID-19.

This clone turned up a few times. V and J are TRBV28 and TRBJ1-2; D not certain. This CDR3 is built from 16 residues. CDR1 MDHEN and CDR2 SYDVKM come from the germline V gene. V was cut by 8 bases and J by 8 bases, with 27 bases left in between. The CDR3 region is CASFSSAAQESGGYTF. The CDR3 nucleotides are TGTGCCAGCTTCTCGAGCGCGGCCCAAGAAAGTGGCGGCTACACCTTC.

This sequence joins TRBV18 and TRBJ2-7; TRBD2 agrees at 8 bases. Germline-derived CDR1 and CDR2 are KGHSH and LQKENI. There are 16 residues in the CDR3. Trimming cost V 6 bases and J 1 base; bases outside gene matches: 11. CDR3 coding DNA: TGTGCCAGCTCCCCTCGTGGGGTAGCGGGATCCTACGAGCAGTACTTC. Translation: CASSPRGVAGSYEQYF.

This clone was detected only once. The chain couples TRBV29-1 to TRBJ2-1, with a possible D match to TRBD1 (5 bases). Germline CDR1 SQVTM, CDR2 ANQGSEA. Deletions cut 0 bases from V and 1 base from J, with 10 bases between. The CDR3 has 15 amino acids. The CDR3 region is CSVEDLQESYNEQFF. The CDR3 DNA reads TGCAGCGTTGAAGATCTACAGGAATCCTACAATGAGCAGTTCTTC.

This chain uses TRBV28 with TRBJ2-1; D might be TRBD1 or TRBD2, each matching 6 bases. Trimming left V 6 bases short and J 0 bases short, with 24 bases between. Germline V gives CDR1 MDHEN, CDR2 SYDVKM. CDR3 length equals 19 residues. CDR3 in amino acids: CASSSPGFRGPSSYNEQFF. CDR3 in DNA: TGTGCCAGCAGCTCTCCTGGGTTCCGGGGGCCCAGCTCCTACAATGAGCAGTTCTTC.

Only one count was recorded for this clone. The V call is TRBV25-1, the J call TRBJ2-1, with 9 bases aligning to TRBD2. With 8 bases clipped from V and 15 bases from J, the junction kept 11 bases outside the gene matches. CDR1 is MGHDK and CDR2 is SYGVNS in the germline V gene. The CDR3 sequence is 12 residues long. CDR3 nucleotides: TGTGCCAGCGTCTCCGCGGGAGGGCCGGGGTTCTTC. As protein: CASVSAGGPGFF.

This clone was seen just once. The chain has TRBV29-1 and TRBJ2-1, with 13 bases that match TRBD2. The CDR3 is made up of 15 amino acids. CDR1 and CDR2 from the germline V gene are SQVTM and ANQGSEA. The J segment lost 2 bases and the V segment lost 6 bases, leaving 4 bases of the junction unmatched. The CDR3 region is CSVIGLAGAYNEQFF. The DNA for the CDR3 is TGCAGCGTCATAGGACTAGCGGGAGCCTACAATGAGCAGTTCTTC.